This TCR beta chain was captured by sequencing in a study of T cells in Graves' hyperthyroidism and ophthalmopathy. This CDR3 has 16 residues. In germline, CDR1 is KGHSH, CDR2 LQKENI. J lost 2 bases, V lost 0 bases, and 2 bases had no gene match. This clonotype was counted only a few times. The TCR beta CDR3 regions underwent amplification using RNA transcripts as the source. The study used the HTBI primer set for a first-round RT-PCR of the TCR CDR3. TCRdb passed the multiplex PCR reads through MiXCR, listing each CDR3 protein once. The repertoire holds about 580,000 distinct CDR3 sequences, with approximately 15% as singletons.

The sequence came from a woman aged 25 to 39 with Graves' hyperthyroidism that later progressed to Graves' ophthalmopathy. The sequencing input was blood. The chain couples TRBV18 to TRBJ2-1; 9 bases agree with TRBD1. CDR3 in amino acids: CASSPPTGGTYNEQFF. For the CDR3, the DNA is TGTGCCAGCTCACCACCAACAGGGGGCACCTACAATGAGCAGTTCTTC.